The clone carrying this T cell receptor (beta chain) appeared a few times. These data come from a study of blood T cell repertoires in COVID-19. Study details: Both acute and convalescent COVID-19 samples were obtained from the United States, Italy and Spain. From T cells, B-cell-depleted T cells, or PBMCs came the material, which was cDNA or gDNA.

The ends were cut back, 4 bases at V and 10 bases at J, with 4 bases in the middle. This CDR3 comprises 10 residues. The germline CDR1 and CDR2 sequences are KGHDR and SFDVKD. In the source study's methods: Reference gene primers were amplified, and this amplification served to estimate nucleated cell counts. Only in-frame clones appear in the TCRdb table, and some are missing; sequencing was by immunoSEQ multiplex PCR. The V and J calls and the clone size are those of that table, but D and trimming were determined from the DNA. The data contain about 140,000 clones, 70% to 90% of them singletons. The receptor comes from a human donor in a cohort sampled during active COVID-19. The source material was peripheral blood. The chain carries TRBV24-1 and TRBJ1-5; D is undetermined. CDR3: CATSDSPQHF. The CDR3 DNA follows: TGTGCCACCAGTGACTCCCCCCAGCATTTT.